This T cell receptor (beta chain) was captured by sequencing in a study of cytomegalovirus exposure and HLA in healthy donors. On the study more broadly: The same platform was used for the 130 or so validation repertoires as for the approximately 630 first-cohort repertoires, as reported in a later analysis.

Clones were read by immunoSEQ multiplex PCR, and TCRdb kept only the in-frame ones, dropping some. The sample has around 260,000 clones; about 90% are singletons. Unmatched junction bases numbered 16, after V lost 0 bases and J lost 1 base. The CDR3 sequence is 21 residues long. Germline V gives CDR1 LGHNA, CDR2 YSLEER. The chain carries TRBV4-3 and TRBJ1-1; 11 bases are a match to TRBD1. Sequenced sample: PBMCs. The receptor comes from a woman in her thirties in good health and CMV-seronegative. In DNA, the CDR3 is TGCGCCAGCAGCCAAGATATCGGACAGGGGGCGCGAGGCTGGAGGAACACTGAAGCTTTCTTT. Translated, it gives CASSQDIGQGARGWRNTEAFF.